This T cell receptor beta chain was identified during a study of blood T cell repertoires in COVID-19 (dated by TCRdb to 2019 to 2021). In the study overall: Collaborator samples came from the United States, Italy and Spain and covered acute and convalescent phases of COVID-19. Samples came from the ongoing ImmuneRACE study (first 160 participants) plus 1,254 subjects from 6 global collaborators. A freely available public database, intended as a resource for researchers studying the immune response to SARS-CoV-2, is where the repertoires were released. The dataset comprised deeply sampled blood TCRbeta repertoires from subjects exposed to, actively infected with, or recovered from COVID-19. Sample metadata almost always included a de-identified subject ID, COVID-19 status, age in years and sex. The material from the prospective study consisted of cDNA or gDNA derived from T cells, B-cell-depleted T cells, or PBMCs. Where available, HLA class I and class II types were obtained from metadata supplied by the sample provider rather than from assay-based typing.

About this clone itself: Its antigen is still unknown. No qualities accompany the bases; no much larger clone lies one base away.

Study-level results and caveats: How much clinical and demographic metadata was included differed by source and by participant, and the metadata was provided uncurated.

One collaborating source in Seattle enrolled patients during active infection and followed them longitudinally through the course of disease. Collaborating institutions collected whole blood in K2EDTA tubes following their own protocols. Collaborator samples were shipped for TCRbeta analysis as frozen whole blood, isolated PBMCs, or DNA extracted from either sample type. The immunoSEQ Assay, a bias-controlled multiplex PCR, was used to amplify TCRbeta CDR3 regions from genomic DNA. As for the authors' bioinformatics: The number of nucleated cells in each sample was estimated by amplification of reference gene primers within the assay. Sequence reads were collapsed and filtered to measure the absolute abundance of every unique TCRbeta CDR3 rearrangement. For each sample, productive Simpson clonality was calculated by taking the square root of Simpson's diversity index across productive rearrangements. Here the immuneACCESS table is served through TCRdb, limited to in-frame sequences with V and J called. Missing clones are a known gap in these copies; in checked studies unresolved V genes cover under half, and the rest lacks a known reason. Clonal size and the V and J genes are those of that table, whereas D and trimming came from the DNA. This sample lists 130,000 or so clones; roughly 90% were detected once. Of the sample, 2.5% is held by the ten largest clones.

The CDR3 measures 16 amino acids from cysteine to phenylalanine. CDR3 DNA is the only sequence kept; it has 48 bases, read in frame from the first base. The receptor was derived from a human donor with COVID-19, enrolled during active disease. The donor label of this sample is uncertain. Sequencing was done on a sample of peripheral blood. Here the chain combines TRBV21-1 and TRBJ2-3; the D call in the table, TRBD1, was not verified against the DNA. TRBV21-1 is designated a pseudogene. The base sequence is TGTGCCAGCAGCAATCCGCGGTTCCAGGGCGGAGATACGCAGTATTTT. It is translated as CASSNPRFQGGDTQYF.